Following are 26 T cell receptor beta chains from one sample sequenced in a study of patients and donors after allogeneic stem cell transplantation. Via MiXCR, TCRdb re-called the RT-PCR reads, giving one row per CDR3 protein. The sample carries 110,000 or so distinct CDR3 sequences, approximately 35% recorded once. Source material: blood, either unsorted or a sorted T cell fraction (not recorded which). The receptors stem from a human donor who was either an allogeneic HSCT recipient or a stem cell or donor lymphocyte infusion donor (not recorded which). It is not recorded whose cells these are; they may come from a transplant donor.

Here the CDR3 reads CASSQAPDTQYF. The CDR3 DNA reads TGTGCCAGCAGCCAAGCCCCAGATACGCAGTATTTT. The genes are TRBV4-2 and TRBJ2-3; D not resolved. CDR3 length equals 12 residues. CDR1 and CDR2 (germline): LGHNA, YNFKEQ. V lost 1 base to trimming and J lost 4 bases, with 3 bases between them.

The CDR3 loop reads CASSPNRDTSNYGYTF. The CDR3 DNA sequence: TGTGCCAGCTCGCCTAACCGGGACACCTCTAACTATGGCTACACCTTC. This rearrangement joins TRBV18 to TRBJ1-2; D perhaps matches TRBD1 (6 bases). Trimming shortened V by 6 bases and J by 0 bases, and 17 bases separated the two germline ends. The CDR3 spans 16 residues. In germline, CDR1 is KGHSH, CDR2 LQKENI.

This clonotype was seen a few times. DNA for the CDR3: TGTGCCAGCAGCTCCGGGACTAGCGGGAGTGCGACCCAGTACTTC. Amino acid sequence: CASSSGTSGSATQYF. The chain links TRBV7-2 to TRBJ2-5, with 14 bases lining up with TRBD2. CDR1 is SGHTA and CDR2 is FQGNSA in the germline V gene. The CDR3 covers 15 residues. Unmatched junction bases numbered 5, after V lost 4 bases and J lost 7 bases.

The V gene is TRBV4-3, the J gene TRBJ2-3; D is tentatively TRBD1 or TRBD2 (5 bases each). The CDR3 sequence is 16 residues long. Looked up from germline, CDR1 is LGHNA and CDR2 is YSLEER. V lost 0 bases, J lost 2 bases, and 12 bases lay in between. The CDR3 spells CASSQDLGPFTDTQYF. DNA of the CDR3: TGCGCCAGCAGCCAAGATCTGGGACCCTTCACAGATACGCAGTATTTT.

This clonotype came up a few times. This chain links TRBV5-6 with TRBJ1-2; D unclear. The CDR3 runs to 11 residues. Germline loops: CDR1 SGHDT, CDR2 YYEEEE. V lost 5 bases to trimming and J lost 8 bases, with 10 bases between them. The CDR3, as DNA: TGTGCCAGCAGGTCCCAAGGGGGCTACACCTTC. Residues: CASRSQGGYTF.

Only one count was recorded for this clonotype. The V and J genes are TRBV7-9 and TRBJ1-3, with unresolved D. The germline CDR1 and CDR2 sequences are SEHNR and FQNEAQ (reference sequence). The ends were cut back, 1 base at V and 4 bases at J, with 5 bases in the middle. CDR3 size: 13 residues. Here the CDR3 DNA reads TGTGCCAGCAGCTTAGGAAAGGGAAACACCATATATTTT. This gives the protein CASSLGKGNTIYF.

This clonotype turned up a few times. CDR3 coding DNA: TGTGCCAGCAGCAGCGGACCATGGAACACTGAAGCTTTCTTT. This encodes CASSSGPWNTEAFF. The V gene is TRBV6-5, the J gene TRBJ1-1; D is unclear. In germline, CDR1 is MNHEY, CDR2 SVGAGI. Trimming cost V 6 bases and J 1 base, with 12 bases left between them. This CDR3 has 14 residues.

The chain links TRBV4-3 to TRBJ2-1, with 8 bases lining up with TRBD2. With 1 base clipped from V and 4 bases from J, the junction kept 3 bases outside the gene matches. CDR1 and CDR2 from the germline V gene are LGHNA and YSLEER. The length of the CDR3 is 15 residues. The CDR3 DNA is TGCGCCAGCAGCCAAGTAGCGGGGACTTACAATGAGCAGTTCTTC. Amino acid sequence: CASSQVAGTYNEQFF.

This clonotype was detected ten times or more. The chain links TRBV12-3 or TRBV12-4 to TRBJ1-5; 8 bases agree with TRBD1. CDR3 size: 16 residues. V trimming: 3 bases; J trimming: 8 bases; junction bases outside the gene matches: 12. For the CDR3, the DNA is TGTGCCAGCAGTTTCCGACAGGGGAGCAATCTGAAGCCCCAGCATTTT. Protein sequence: CASSFRQGSNLKPQHF.

This clonotype was recorded a few times. This chain links TRBV5-1 with TRBJ1-5; D gene ambiguous. This CDR3 contains 14 residues. V lost 0 bases to trimming and J lost 1 base, with 5 bases between them. Germline values: CDR1 SGHRS, CDR2 YFSETQ. The CDR3 region is CASSLEGSNQPQHF. The CDR3 DNA reads as TGCGCCAGCAGCTTGGAAGGCAGCAATCAGCCCCAGCATTTT.

This clonotype has just a few counts. The chain uses TRBV27 and TRBJ1-1; D remains unclear. CDR1 and CDR2 (germline): MNHEY, SMNVEV (reference sequence). Deletions cut 3 bases from V and 6 bases from J, with 11 bases between. CDR3 size: 13 residues. This CDR3 reads CASSFAGDPEAFF. The CDR3 DNA reads TGTGCCAGCAGTTTTGCAGGCGACCCTGAAGCTTTCTTT.

This clonotype was observed a few times. This chain links TRBV5-1 with TRBJ1-2; 7 nucleotides line up with TRBD1. The germline gives CDR1 SGHRS, CDR2 YFSETQ. The V and J ends lost 4 bases and 3 bases, in that order; junction bases with no gene match: 9. The CDR3 spans 15 residues. In nucleotides, the CDR3 is TGCGCCAGCAGCCAGACAGACAGGGCGTACTATGGCTACACCTTC. This encodes CASSQTDRAYYGYTF.

The V call is TRBV5-6, the J call TRBJ2-7; 9 nucleotides agree with TRBD1. The length of the CDR3 is 15 residues. Unmatched junction bases numbered 5, after V lost 0 bases and J lost 4 bases. Germline V gene lookup returns CDR1 SGHDT and CDR2 YYEEEE. The CDR3 loop reads CASSLAWTGEYEQYF. The DNA for the CDR3 is TGTGCCAGCAGCTTGGCCTGGACAGGGGAGTACGAGCAGTACTTC. Supplemented by reference TRBV5-6 and TRBJ2-7, the full variable domain reads DAGVTQSPTHLIKTRGQQVTLRCSPKSGHDTVSWYQQALGQGPQFIFQYYEEEERQRGNFPDRFSGHQFPNYSSELNVNALLLGDSALYLCASSLAWTGEYEQYFGPGTRLTVT.

The sample holds a few counts of this clonotype. The rearrangement uses TRBV20-1 and TRBJ2-1; D unclear. The V end lost 3 bases, the J end lost 5 bases, and 11 bases lay between the germline ends. The CDR3 runs to 13 residues. Germline lookup yields CDR1 DFQATT and CDR2 SNEGSKA (reference sequence). CDR3 sequence (DNA): TGCAGTGCTAGGGGTAGGCACCACAATGAGCAGTTCTTC. Protein sequence: CSARGRHHNEQFF.

The chain recombines TRBV20-1 with TRBJ1-5, with TRBD1 matching 7 bases. V lost 3 bases to trimming and J lost 0 bases; unmatched junction nucleotides: 8. The CDR3 consists of 16 residues. Germline V gene sequence: CDR1 DFQATT, CDR2 SNEGSKA (reference sequence). The CDR3 is CSASPDRDYSNQPQHF. The CDR3 DNA is TGCAGTGCTAGTCCCGACAGGGATTATAGCAATCAGCCCCAGCATTTT.

CDR3 DNA sequence: TGCAGTGCTAGAGTGGCGGGAAGAATACAGGGGGCTGGAGAGCAGTACTTC. Translated, it gives CSARVAGRIQGAGEQYF. This chain links TRBV20-1 with TRBJ2-7; 9 bases agree with TRBD1. V lost 1 base to trimming and J lost 7 bases; unmatched junction nucleotides: 17. The CDR3 loop spans 17 amino acids. Germline CDR1 is DFQATT and CDR2 is SNEGSKA (reference sequence).

The V gene is TRBV25-1, the J gene TRBJ2-5; D is unresolved. Germline values: CDR1 MGHDK, CDR2 SYGVNS. The CDR3 length is 14 residues. Trimming removed 6 bases from V and 0 bases from J, with 11 bases in between. The CDR3 loop is CASSQQWYQETQYF. Here the CDR3 DNA reads TGTGCCAGCAGCCAACAGTGGTACCAAGAGACCCAGTACTTC.

The table lists this clonotype with a few counts. The chain combines TRBV29-1 with TRBJ2-2; unclear D gene. Trimming removed 1 base at V and 6 bases at J, with 12 bases between. The CDR3 covers 14 residues. The V gene's germline CDR1 is SQVTM and CDR2 ANQGSEA. CDR3 amino acids: CSVEGLDSPGELFF. The CDR3 DNA reads as TGCAGCGTTGAAGGCCTCGACTCCCCCGGGGAGCTGTTTTTT.

This clonotype was counted a single time. The chain is built from TRBV24-1 and TRBJ2-1; D not certain. The CDR3 contains 13 residues. V was cut by 1 base and J by 10 bases, with 10 bases left in between. In germline, CDR1 is KGHDR, CDR2 SFDVKD. CDR3 in DNA: TGTGCCACCAGTGATTTCGGGCGGCAGGAGCAGTTCTTC. As protein: CATSDFGRQEQFF.

This clonotype was picked up a small number of times. The chain combines TRBV15 with TRBJ2-7; 8 positions match TRBD1. CDR3 length: 15 amino acids. In germline, CDR1 is LNHNV, CDR2 YYDKDF (reference sequence). Trimming took 0 bases from V and 5 from J; bases not matched to a gene: 6. The CDR3 sequence is CATSRDRTGHHEQYF. The CDR3, as DNA: TGTGCCACCAGCAGAGATCGGACAGGGCACCACGAGCAGTACTTC.

This chain uses TRBV18 with TRBJ1-5; TRBD1 might be the D (6 bases). There are 11 residues in the CDR3. The germline V and J ends were trimmed by 6 bases and 12 bases, with 12 bases remaining between them. Germline V gene lookup returns CDR1 KGHSH and CDR2 LQKENI. CDR3 sequence (DNA): TGTGCCAGCTCCGCGGGGGACAACCAGCATTTT. As protein: CASSAGDNQHF.

This rearrangement joins TRBV10-3 to TRBJ2-1; D possibly uses TRBD1 or TRBD2 (6 bases each). The V gene's germline CDR1 is ENHRY and CDR2 SYGVKD. Trimming removed 0 bases at V and 8 bases at J, with 14 bases between. This CDR3 is built from 15 residues. CDR3: CAISESGTGGYEQFF. The CDR3, as DNA: TGTGCCATCAGTGAGTCGGGGACTGGGGGCTATGAGCAGTTCTTC.

The genes are TRBV20-1 and TRBJ1-1; D uncertain. The CDR3 extends over 11 amino acids. Germline loops: CDR1 DFQATT, CDR2 SNEGSKA (reference sequence). V gave up 3 bases and J gave up 6 bases, with 8 bases separating them. The CDR3 sequence is CSASSLAEAFF. In DNA form, the CDR3 reads TGCAGTGCTAGTAGTTTGGCTGAAGCTTTCTTT.

This clonotype has a handful of counts. The rearrangement links TRBV29-1 to TRBJ1-1; D might be TRBD1 (6 bases). The V and J ends lost 8 bases and 5 bases respectively, with 15 bases between them. The CDR3 is made up of 12 amino acids. Germline CDR1 reads SQVTM; CDR2 reads ANQGSEA. The CDR3 loop is CSSNRVGTEAFF. CDR3 nucleotides: TGCAGCTCCAACAGGGTCGGTACTGAAGCTTTCTTT.

This clonotype was seen once. The genes are TRBV20-1 and TRBJ2-1; 8 nucleotides agree with TRBD2. CDR3 length: 17 amino acids. Trimming took 3 bases from V and 4 from J; bases not matched to a gene: 14. Germline V gene lookup returns CDR1 DFQATT and CDR2 SNEGSKA (reference sequence). The CDR3: CSASFSGSHWGYNEQFF. The CDR3 nucleotides read TGCAGTGCTAGTTTCAGCGGGAGTCATTGGGGTTACAATGAGCAGTTCTTC.

This clonotype was picked up a small number of times. This chain connects TRBV12-3 or TRBV12-4 to TRBJ2-7, with TRBD2 matching over 13 bases. There are 15 residues in the CDR3. The V gene end was trimmed by 4 bases and the J gene end by 4 bases; junction bases not matched to a gene: 4. This CDR3 reads CASSWGLAGRYEQYF. CDR3 sequence (DNA): TGTGCCAGCAGTTGGGGACTAGCGGGAAGGTACGAGCAGTACTTC.